Listed here is a single TCR beta chain. The sample holds a few counts of this clone. The target of this receptor is not known. No quality values exist for individual bases; no much larger clone is one base distant. The CDR3 has 13 amino acids, counting the end cysteine and phenylalanine. Only the CDR3 portion is preserved as DNA: 39 bases, with reading frame beginning at the first base. The germline V gene (reference sequence) yields DFQATT for CDR1 and SNEGSKA for CDR2. Trimming accounts for 3 bases at V and 5 bases at J, while the number of junction bases matched to no gene is 5. TCRbeta CDR3 regions were amplified from genomic DNA using the immunoSEQ Assay, a bias-controlled multiplex PCR. As for how the authors treated the data: Nucleated cell counts per sample were estimated from amplification of reference gene primers within the assay. To quantify the absolute abundance of each unique TCRbeta CDR3 rearrangement, sequence reads were collapsed and filtered. For each sample, productive Simpson clonality was calculated as the square root of Simpson's diversity index over productive rearrangements. The clones in this table, taken by TCRdb from immuneACCESS, are in-frame only. Not every clone is retained; where verified, under half of the shortfall comes from an unresolved V gene, and the cause of the rest is unknown. V, J and clone size were drawn from that table, and D and trimming were deduced from the DNA. The sample yields some 400,000 clones; about 88% were counted once. Jointly, the top ten make up around 3% of the sample.

The collaborating institutions used their own protocols to collect whole blood in K2EDTA tubes. For TCRbeta analysis, collaborators shipped samples in one of three forms: frozen whole blood, isolated PBMCs, or DNA extracted from either of those sample types. The data stem from a study of blood T cell repertoires in COVID-19 (dated by TCRdb to about 2020). Describing the broader study: Samples from collaborators originated in the United States, Italy and Spain and spanned both the acute and convalescent phases of COVID-19. Samples came from the ongoing ImmuneRACE study (first 160 participants) plus 1,254 subjects from 6 global collaborators. Where HLA class I and class II types were available, the types were taken from metadata supplied by the sample provider, not from assay-based typing. A de-identified subject ID, COVID-19 status, age in years and sex were almost always included in the sample metadata. The material from the prospective study consisted of cDNA or gDNA derived from T cells, B-cell-depleted T cells, or PBMCs. The repertoires were released in a freely available public database intended as a resource for research on the immune response to SARS-CoV-2. Subjects who had been exposed to COVID-19, were actively infected with it, or had recovered from it provided the deeply sampled blood TCRbeta repertoires that made up the dataset. Here is what the overall study found, with its caveats: How much clinical and demographic metadata was included differed by source and by participant, and the metadata was provided uncurated.

The receptor's source is a human donor in a cohort sampled during active COVID-19. The chain was built from TRBV20-1 and TRBJ1-1; 8 nucleotides in the junction match TRBD1. The sample comprised peripheral blood. The CDR3 region: CSASAGGETEAFF. The nucleotides read TGCAGTGCTAGTGCAGGGGGCGAGACTGAAGCTTTCTTT.